The 13 T cell receptor beta chains listed next were all sequenced from one sample in a study of blood T cell repertoires in COVID-19. TCRdb's copy holds only in-frame clones and misses some; the assay was immunoSEQ multiplex PCR. The sample has some 530,000 clones, 75% to 90% seen once. The sequenced material came from PBMCs or T cells enriched from blood (not recorded which). The receptors originated from a woman aged 60-70 years who had recovered from COVID-19.

The chain is built from TRBV9 and TRBJ2-2; TRBD1 is a possible D gene (5 bases). The V gene's germline CDR1 is SGDLS and CDR2 YYNGEE. The V end was cut by 0 bases, the J end by 2 bases, with 11 bases between. This CDR3 spans 16 amino acids. Written as DNA, the CDR3 is TGTGCCAGCAGCGTAGTGGGGCACGTTAACACCGGGGAGCTGTTTTTT. It translates to CASSVVGHVNTGELFF.

V usage is TRBV12-3 or TRBV12-4 and J usage is TRBJ2-5; unclear D gene. The CDR3 is made up of 13 amino acids. The ends were cut back, 4 bases at V and 3 bases at J, with 9 bases in the middle. The CDR3 nucleotides are TGTGCCAGCAGTTGGAGATGGGAAGAGACCCAGTACTTC. This translates into CASSWRWEETQYF.

This clone was found once. The V gene is TRBV10-2, the J gene TRBJ1-3; 9 positions agree with TRBD1. CDR1 and CDR2 (germline): WSHSY, SAAADI. CDR3 size: 15 residues. V lost 8 bases, J lost 4 bases, and 9 bases stayed unmatched. The CDR3 spells CASGRTGDRGNTIYF. In nucleotides, the CDR3 is TGCGCCAGCGGAAGGACAGGGGACCGAGGAAACACCATATATTTT.

The rearrangement links TRBV7-9 to TRBJ2-3; D might be TRBD2 (7 bases). The V end was cut by 8 bases, the J end by 0 bases, with 15 bases between. From germline, CDR1 is SEHNR and CDR2 FQNEAQ (reference sequence). CDR3 length: 15 amino acids. The CDR3 is CASEGRGGSTDTQYF. The CDR3 region has the DNA TGTGCCAGCGAGGGAAGGGGGGGTAGCACAGATACGCAGTATTTT.

The V and J genes are TRBV7-8 and TRBJ2-3, with 7 bases aligning to TRBD2. This CDR3 comprises 16 residues. CDR1 is SGHVS and CDR2 is FQNEAQ in the germline V gene. V lost 2 bases to trimming and J lost 6 bases; unmatched junction nucleotides: 11. The CDR3 bases are TGTGCCAGCAGCTTATTGCCGGGGGGTAGGTTGGATACGCAGTATTTT. Protein: CASSLLPGGRLDTQYF.

The J gene is TRBJ1-4, the V gene TRBV7-9, with D maybe TRBD1 (5 bases). The germline V gene encodes CDR1 SEHNR and CDR2 FQNEAQ (reference sequence). V was trimmed by 8 bases and J by 5 bases, leaving 15 bases between them. CDR3 size: 14 residues. CDR3 protein: CASAAAGNNEKLFF. CDR3 DNA: TGTGCCAGCGCGGCCGCAGGGAACAATGAAAAACTGTTTTTT.

The chain has TRBV5-1 and TRBJ1-1, with D tentatively TRBD1 (5 bases). Germline CDR1 SGHRS, CDR2 YFSETQ. Deletions cut 1 base from V and 5 bases from J, with 18 bases between. The CDR3 runs to 16 residues. DNA of the CDR3: TGCGCCAGCAGCTTGTCCCCCTCGTGGGGCCGAACTGAAGCTTTCTTT. It specifies CASSLSPSWGRTEAFF. The full variable domain, with the rest looked up from reference TRBV5-1 and TRBJ1-1, is KAGVTQTPRYLIKTRGQQVTLSCSPISGHRSVSWYQQTPGQGLQFLFEYFSETQRNKGNFPGRFSGRQFSNSRSEMNVSTLELGDSALYLCASSLSPSWGRTEAFFGQGTRLTVV.

The gene calls are TRBV10-1 and TRBJ2-3; the D gene is possibly TRBD2 (7 bases). Germline V gene data show CDR1 as WNHNN and CDR2 as SYGVQD (reference sequence). The CDR3 spans 14 residues. V was shortened by 2 bases and J by 4 bases, with 10 bases between the two germline ends. The CDR3: CASSERGGSDTQYF. CDR3 sequence (DNA): TGCGCCAGCAGTGAGAGGGGGGGTTCAGATACGCAGTATTTT.

The chain joins TRBV10-3 to TRBJ2-7, with TRBD2 as a possible D gene (5 bases). Germline CDR1 is ENHRY and CDR2 is SYGVKD. The CDR3 contains 13 residues. CDR3 protein: CASAGPLLGEQYF. The CDR3 DNA is TGTGCGTCGGCGGGCCCTCTGTTGGGCGAGCAGTACTTC.

This clone was found a few times. CDR3 region: CASSLGASGNTIYF. CDR3 nucleotides: TGTGCCAGCAGCTTGGGGGCCTCTGGAAACACCATATATTTT. This chain uses TRBV7-8 with TRBJ1-3, with D tentatively TRBD1 (6 bases). Per the germline V gene, CDR1 is SGHVS and CDR2 is FQNEAQ. Deletions cut 3 bases from V and 0 bases from J, with 6 bases between. CDR3 length: 14 amino acids.

The chain combines TRBV14 with TRBJ1-5; the D gene is possibly TRBD1 (6 bases). The V and J ends lost 5 bases and 5 bases respectively, with 19 bases between them. The CDR3 spans 16 residues. The V gene's germline CDR1 is SGHDN and CDR2 FVKESK. The CDR3 DNA reads as TGTGCCAGCAGCGCCGGGGCCCACAGGGTATATCAGCCCCAGCATTTT. This codes for CASSAGAHRVYQPQHF.

This chain uses TRBV19 with TRBJ1-2; 8 bases line up with TRBD1. J gave up 5 bases and V 3 bases, and 2 bases lay outside the gene matches. This CDR3 has 13 amino acids. In germline, CDR1 is LNHDA, CDR2 SQIVND (reference sequence). CDR3 loop: CASSIRTGYGYTF. The CDR3 DNA follows: TGTGCCAGTAGTATCCGGACAGGGTATGGCTACACCTTC.

The table lists this clone with a count of one. The chain couples TRBV4-2 to TRBJ2-6; 10 positions agree with TRBD2. The CDR3 extends over 19 amino acids. Trimming cost V 0 bases and J 0 bases; bases outside gene matches: 5. The germline V gene has CDR1 LGHNA and CDR2 YNFKEQ. CDR3 DNA: TGTGCCAGCAGCCAAGATCCTAGCGGGGGATCCTCTGGGGCCAACGTCCTGACTTTC. Its protein is CASSQDPSGGSSGANVLTF.